This is a list of T cell receptor beta chains from one sample in a study of T cells after posttransplantation cyclophosphamide. Sequencing used immunoSEQ multiplex PCR; TCRdb keeps in-frame clones, though not all of them. The repertoire yields about 7,500 clones, none seen only once; the top ten contain under 11%. The sample consisted of PBMCs, taken after allogeneic stem cell transplant with posttransplant cyclophosphamide. These receptors originate from a female patient between 50 and 59 years old who received an allogeneic stem cell transplant from a related donor, was CMV-positive, and had no GVHD. Some of the T cells may derive from the graft donor. The CDR3 runs from the conserved cysteine through the conserved F or W. The D gene is left open where the match is weak. Size tells how often a clone was seen (once, few, many) or the class of an expanded clone, and some rows leave it out.

J: TRBJ1-1; V: TRBV5-5; D: NA; size: many; DNA: TGTGCCAGCAGCTTTGGCGCTCCCGGGGGGCGCGGGTCATTCACTGAAGCTTTCTTT; CDR3: CASSFGAPGGRGSFTEAFF
J: TRBJ1-1; V: TRBV30; D: TRBD1; size: many; DNA: TGTGCCTGGGGACGGGGGACAGGGCAAGCTTTCTTT; CDR3: CAWGRGTGQAFF
J: TRBJ2-7; V: TRBV10-2; D: TRBD1; size: many; DNA: TGCGCCAGCAGGAGGGACAGGGACAACGAGCAGTACTTC; CDR3: CASRRDRDNEQYF
J: TRBJ2-3; V: TRBV24-1; D: TRBD1; size: NA; DNA: TGTGCCACCAGTGACCCCGGACAGGGAGCTAACGCAGATACGCAGTATTTT; CDR3: CATSDPGQGANADTQYF
J: TRBJ1-2; V: TRBV6-6; D: TRBD1; size: many; DNA: TGTGCCACCAGAGGGGACAGGGACTATGGCTACACCTTC; CDR3: CATRGDRDYGYTF
J: TRBJ2-2; V: TRBV7-3; D: TRBD2; size: many; DNA: TGTGCCAGCAGCTTAGGGCTAGCGGGAGTGAGTGGGGAGCTGTTTTTT; CDR3: CASSLGLAGVSGELFF
J: TRBJ1-1; V: TRBV5-4; D: NA; size: medium-sized; DNA: TGTGCCAGCAGCTTGGGGCGGACGGAGACTAAGAGCACTGAAGCTTTCTTT; CDR3: CASSLGRTETKSTEAFF
J: TRBJ2-7; V: TRBV28; D: TRBD1; size: few; DNA: TGTGCCAGCAGACCCGGGACAGCGGCCGCCTACGAGCAGTACTTC; CDR3: CASRPGTAAAYEQYF
J: TRBJ2-7; V: TRBV7-2; D: NA; size: many; DNA: TGTGCCAGCAGCCCATCGGTAGGGTACGAGCAGTACTTC; CDR3: CASSPSVGYEQYF
J: TRBJ2-5; V: TRBV9; D: TRBD2; size: NA; DNA: TGTGCCAGCAGCGTCGAGGGACTAGTTGGAGAGACCCAGTACTTC; CDR3: CASSVEGLVGETQYF
J: TRBJ2-3; V: TRBV7-9; D: TRBD2; size: many; DNA: TGTGCCAGCAGCCGGGGGACTAGCGGAAGCGCACAGATACGCATCGCGCAGTATTTT; CDR3: CASSRGTSGSAQIRIAQYF
J: TRBJ2-5; V: TRBV7-6; D: NA; size: many; DNA: TGTGCCAGCAGCTTTATGGGCGAAGAGACCCAGTACTTC; CDR3: CASSFMGEETQYF
J: TRBJ1-2; V: TRBV28; D: NA; size: NA; DNA: TGTGCCAGCAGTTTAAACCCAGGGGCTGGCTACACCTTC; CDR3: CASSLNPGAGYTF
J: TRBJ1-1; V: TRBV11-3; D: TRBD1; size: many; DNA: TGTGCCAGCCGCCCCCGGACAGGGGGTGAAGCTTTCTTT; CDR3: CASRPRTGGEAFF
J: TRBJ2-3; V: TRBV10-3; D: NA; size: many; DNA: TGTGCCATCAGTATTACCGGGCCCCGAGGGGTAGGCACAGATACGCAGTATTTT; CDR3: CAISITGPRGVGTDTQYF
J: TRBJ2-3; V: TRBV12-3/TRBV12-4; D: NA; size: many; DNA: TGTGCCAGCAGTTTAGACACCGCAGATACGCAGTATTTT; CDR3: CASSLDTADTQYF
J: TRBJ2-2; V: TRBV12-5; D: TRBD2; size: many; DNA: TGTGCTAGTGCCTCTATTAGCGGGAGGATGGTCGGGGAGCTGTTTTTT; CDR3: CASASISGRMVGELFF
J: TRBJ1-4; V: TRBV5-5; D: TRBD1; size: many; DNA: TGTGCCAGCAGCTCGCCGGGACAGAGGGATGAAAAACTGTTTTTT; CDR3: CASSSPGQRDEKLFF
J: TRBJ2-7; V: TRBV15; D: NA; size: many; DNA: TGTGCCACCAGCTGGTTACGGGAGCAGTACTTC; CDR3: CATSWLREQYF
J: TRBJ2-2; V: TRBV16; D: TRBD2; size: many; DNA: TGTGCCAGCAGCCAATCTGGACTAGCGGCCACCGGGGAGCTGTTTTTT; CDR3: CASSQSGLAATGELFF
J: TRBJ2-7; V: TRBV18; D: NA; size: many; DNA: TGTGCCAGCTCACAGGCTTCCTCCTACGAGCAGTACTTC; CDR3: CASSQASSYEQYF
J: TRBJ2-2; V: TRBV7-3; D: NA; size: many; DNA: TGTGCCAGCAGCTTAACTTATACAGGCCCCTACACCGGGGAGCTGTTTTTT; CDR3: CASSLTYTGPYTGELFF
J: TRBJ2-1; V: TRBV5-1; D: TRBD2; size: many; DNA: TGCGCCAGCAGCTTGGTCCGGGGACTAGCGGGAGACGGGGCCTACAATGAGCAGTTCTTC; CDR3: CASSLVRGLAGDGAYNEQFF
J: TRBJ1-1; V: TRBV6-5; D: TRBD1; size: many; DNA: TGTGCCAGCAACCTACAGGGGTTGAACACTGAAGCTTTCTTT; CDR3: CASNLQGLNTEAFF
J: TRBJ1-3; V: TRBV12-3/TRBV12-4; D: NA; size: many; DNA: TGTGCCAGCAGCCGCTCAGGGGCTTTAGGAAACACCATATATTTT; CDR3: CASSRSGALGNTIYF
J: TRBJ2-5; V: TRBV11-2; D: NA; size: NA; DNA: TGTGCCAGCAGCCTCGACCCGAGGGGATATTTGGAGACCCAGTACTTC; CDR3: CASSLDPRGYLETQYF
J: TRBJ2-7; V: TRBV29-1; D: NA; size: many; DNA: TGCAGCGTTGAAGAAACAGGGGACTCGGGCCAGTACTTC; CDR3: CSVEETGDSGQYF
J: TRBJ2-3; V: TRBV9; D: TRBD2; size: many; DNA: TGTGCCAGCAGCGTATGGGGACTAGCATCAGATACGCAGTATTTT; CDR3: CASSVWGLASDTQYF
J: TRBJ2-3; V: TRBV4-3; D: TRBD2; size: many; DNA: TGCGCCAGCAGCCAAGAGCTAGCGGGGACAGATACGCAGTATTTT; CDR3: CASSQELAGTDTQYF
J: TRBJ1-5; V: TRBV19; D: NA; size: many; DNA: TGTGCCAGTAGGGACAGCTGGAATAGCAATCAGCCCCAGCATTTT; CDR3: CASRDSWNSNQPQHF
J: TRBJ2-6; V: TRBV11-2; D: NA; size: many; DNA: TGTGCCAGCAGCTTAGGGGCGTCCTCCCACAGCCCTGGGGCCAACGTCCTGACTTTC; CDR3: CASSLGASSHSPGANVLTF
J: TRBJ2-3; V: TRBV5-6; D: TRBD2; size: many; DNA: TGTGCCAGCAGCTCTTTAGCGGGAGTAGATGCAGATACGCAGTATTTT; CDR3: CASSSLAGVDADTQYF
J: TRBJ2-1; V: TRBV7-3; D: NA; size: many; DNA: TGTGCCAGCAGCTTAGCGGGAAAGGAGCAGTTCTTC; CDR3: CASSLAGKEQFF
J: TRBJ1-1; V: TRBV27; D: TRBD1; size: many; DNA: TGTGCCAGCAGTTGGGGGACAGGGGGCACTGAAGCTTTCTTT; CDR3: CASSWGTGGTEAFF
J: TRBJ2-3; V: TRBV30; D: TRBD2; size: many; DNA: TGTGCCTGGAGTGTCCCTTCGGGCACTAGCGGCACAGATACGCAGTATTTT; CDR3: CAWSVPSGTSGTDTQYF
J: TRBJ1-5; V: TRBV6-1; D: TRBD1; size: many; DNA: TGTGCCAGCCAGGGGGCATGGCGGAATCAGCCCCAGCATTTT; CDR3: CASQGAWRNQPQHF
J: TRBJ2-7; V: TRBV11-2; D: TRBD2; size: NA; DNA: TGTGCCAGCAGCTTCCCCTTTACTAGCGGGAGGGCTAGCTCCTACGAGCAGTACTTC; CDR3: CASSFPFTSGRASSYEQYF
J: TRBJ2-1; V: TRBV6-5; D: TRBD2; size: many; DNA: TGTGCCAGCAGTTCTACGGGGGGCTACAATGAGCAGTTCTTC; CDR3: CASSSTGGYNEQFF
J: TRBJ1-1; V: TRBV6-6; D: NA; size: many; DNA: TGTGCCAGCAGACCGATAGTGAACACTGAAGCTTTCTTT; CDR3: CASRPIVNTEAFF
J: TRBJ2-2; V: TRBV11-3; D: TRBD1; size: many; DNA: TGTGCCAGCAGCTTAGGGGACAGATATTACACCGGGGAGCTGTTTTTT; CDR3: CASSLGDRYYTGELFF
J: TRBJ1-2; V: TRBV28; D: NA; size: many; DNA: TGTGCCTCGGGGGGCCCAAGCTTCTATGGCTACACCTTC; CDR3: CASGGPSFYGYTF
J: TRBJ2-6; V: TRBV5-1; D: TRBD1; size: many; DNA: TGCGCCAGCAGCTCCTCCCGGGACAGAGAGTCTGGGGCCAACGTCCTGACTTTC; CDR3: CASSSSRDRESGANVLTF
J: TRBJ2-1; V: TRBV7-9; D: NA; size: many; DNA: TGTGCCAGCAGCTTAGTACTACGAGCCTACAATGAGCAGTTCTTC; CDR3: CASSLVLRAYNEQFF
J: TRBJ2-2; V: TRBV7-3; D: TRBD2; size: many; DNA: TGTGCCAGCAGCTTAACGGGACTAGCGGGAGGGGCGAACACCGGGGAGCTGTTTTTT; CDR3: CASSLTGLAGGANTGELFF
J: TRBJ1-2; V: TRBV9; D: TRBD1; size: few; DNA: TGTGCCAGCAGCGTAGATATAGCCGGGACAGGGGATGGCCACACCTTC; CDR3: CASSVDIAGTGDGHTF
J: TRBJ1-2; V: TRBV11-2; D: NA; size: many; DNA: TGTGCCAGCAGCCAGGGACAAAACTATGGCTACACCTTC; CDR3: CASSQGQNYGYTF
J: TRBJ1-2; V: TRBV28; D: TRBD1; size: many; DNA: TGTGCCAGCAGTTCAGGGGACAGAACTAACTATGGCTACACCTTC; CDR3: CASSSGDRTNYGYTF
J: TRBJ2-3; V: TRBV5-1; D: NA; size: many; DNA: TGCGCCAGCAGCTTGACAGGTAGCACAGATACGCAGTATTTT; CDR3: CASSLTGSTDTQYF
J: TRBJ2-7; V: TRBV24-1; D: NA; size: many; DNA: TGTGCCCACCCCCGGGGAGGTGACGACGAGCAGTACTTC; CDR3: CAHPRGGDDEQYF
J: TRBJ2-7; V: TRBV2; D: TRBD2; size: many; DNA: TGTGCCACTACCACTAGCGGGGGCTCCTACGAGCAGTACTTC; CDR3: CATTTSGGSYEQYF
J: TRBJ2-3; V: TRBV11-3; D: NA; size: few; DNA: TGTGCCAGCAGCTTAAGAGGGGGACCTAGCACAGATACGCAGTATTTT; CDR3: CASSLRGGPSTDTQYF
J: TRBJ2-7; V: TRBV18; D: TRBD1; size: many; DNA: TGTGCCAGCTCACCGTTTAGAGACAGGGGAGCTGGGGAGCAGTACTTC; CDR3: CASSPFRDRGAGEQYF
J: TRBJ2-2; V: TRBV12-3/TRBV12-4; D: NA; size: few; DNA: TGTGCCAGCAGTTTAAGGGGGAGCGGGGAGCTGTTTTTT; CDR3: CASSLRGSGELFF
J: TRBJ2-7; V: TRBV18; D: TRBD2; size: many; DNA: TGTGCCAGCTCACCACGCGGGAGGAACTCCTACGAGCAGTACTTC; CDR3: CASSPRGRNSYEQYF
J: TRBJ2-3; V: TRBV11-3; D: TRBD1; size: many; DNA: TGTGCCAGCAGCTTAGGGACAGGGGCCTCGCCATGGACAGATACGCAGTATTTT; CDR3: CASSLGTGASPWTDTQYF
J: TRBJ2-7; V: TRBV2; D: NA; size: many; DNA: TGTGCCAGCAGTGAAGGTCCTAACTACTACGAGCAGTACTTC; CDR3: CASSEGPNYYEQYF
J: TRBJ2-5; V: TRBV27; D: NA; size: many; DNA: TGTGCCAGCAGCCCGGACTCGGAGACCCAGTACTTC; CDR3: CASSPDSETQYF
J: TRBJ1-2; V: TRBV5-4; D: TRBD1; size: many; DNA: TGTGCCAGCAGCTTGATAGGACAGGGCGAGATTGGCTACACCTTC; CDR3: CASSLIGQGEIGYTF
J: TRBJ2-5; V: TRBV4-1; D: NA; size: many; DNA: TGCGCCAGCAGCCAAGATAAATTCCAGTACTTC; CDR3: CASSQDKFQYF